What follows are 26 T cell receptor beta chains derived from one specimen sequenced in a study of shared clonotypes between healthy human individuals. Naive CD8 cells lacked CD45RO and underwent positive selection for CCR7, leaving out terminally differentiated effector memory CD45RA+ cells. Generated by immunoSEQ multiplex PCR, the TCRdb table keeps only in-frame clones and is missing some. The sample consists of a few hundred thousand clones, about 95% of them appearing once. The specimen was naive CD8+ T cells sorted from blood. Receptors originate from a woman in her thirties in good health.

The genes are TRBV7-9 and TRBJ1-2; D might be TRBD1 (6 bases). With 5 bases removed from V and 8 bases from J, the gap between germline ends came to 24 bases. CDR1 and CDR2 from the germline V gene are SEHNR and FQNEAQ (reference sequence). The length of the CDR3 is 16 residues. Written as DNA, the CDR3 is TGTGCCAGCAGCCAAAACCTTGACAGGCAATTAGTAGGCTACACCTTC. As protein: CASSQNLDRQLVGYTF.

The gene calls are TRBV15 and TRBJ1-4, with TRBD1 matching 7 bases. J was trimmed by 4 bases and V by 8 bases; bases with no gene match: 7. CDR1 and CDR2 (germline): LNHNV, YYDKDF (reference sequence). The length of the CDR3 is 14 residues. CDR3 sequence: CATEGTAVNEKLFF. The CDR3 DNA sequence: TGTGCCACCGAAGGGACAGCCGTTAATGAAAAACTGTTTTTT.

The V and J genes are TRBV7-6 and TRBJ2-3; D is tentatively TRBD1 or TRBD2 (5 bases each). The CDR3 has 15 residues. V was cut by 1 base and J by 2 bases, with 10 bases left in between. Germline loops: CDR1 SGHVS, CDR2 FNYEAQ. The CDR3 nucleotides read TGTGCCAGCAGCTTAGTGGGGGTGTTCACAGATACGCAGTATTTT. Protein: CASSLVGVFTDTQYF.

The V gene is TRBV27, the J gene TRBJ1-1, with a tentative D call TRBD1 (5 bases). V was clipped by 7 bases and J by 7 bases, with 16 bases between them. The CDR3 contains 13 residues. Looked up from germline, CDR1 is MNHEY and CDR2 is SMNVEV (reference sequence). The CDR3 bases are TGTGCCAGCATAGGGTCGGGGCTGGGTGAAGCTTTCTTT. This codes for CASIGSGLGEAFF.

To note about this clone: Other DNA sequences from this sample encode an identical CDR3 as well. The V and J genes are TRBV2 and TRBJ1-1; possible D gene TRBD1, 5 bases. The germline V gene has CDR1 SNHLY and CDR2 FYNNEI. The CDR3 sequence is 13 residues long. Trimming left V 4 bases short and J 1 base short, with 7 bases between. Written as DNA, the CDR3 is TGTGCCAGCAGTGCCGGGGGGAACACTGAAGCTTTCTTT. This sequence encodes CASSAGGNTEAFF.

The CDR3 region is CSVVQFDMNTEAFF. The DNA for the CDR3 is TGCAGCGTTGTACAGTTTGACATGAACACTGAAGCTTTCTTT. The gene calls are TRBV29-1 and TRBJ1-1; D is uncertain. Looked up from germline, CDR1 is SQVTM and CDR2 is ANQGSEA. Between the trimmed V and J ends, which lost 4 bases and 0 bases, there was a span of 12 bases. The CDR3 is 14 amino acids.

The V call is TRBV10-3, the J call TRBJ2-4, with 9 bases matching TRBD1. CDR1 is ENHRY, CDR2 SYGVKD, per germline. The CDR3 consists of 15 residues. The ends lost 0 bases at V and 8 bases at J; junction bases unmatched: 5. As DNA, the CDR3 is TGTGCCATCAGTGAGTCCCGACAGGGGGAGTACATTCAGTACTTC. Amino acid sequence: CAISESRQGEYIQYF.

This chain links TRBV5-5 with TRBJ1-5; 7 nucleotides line up with TRBD1. The CDR3 length is 15 residues. Germline V lookup: CDR1 SGHKS, CDR2 YYEKEE (reference sequence). The V gene end was trimmed by 4 bases and the J gene end by 2 bases; junction bases not matched to a gene: 6. In DNA, the CDR3 is TGTGCCAGCAGCGTCCGGACAGGCGGCAATCAGCCCCAGCATTTT. Protein: CASSVRTGGNQPQHF.

This CDR3 is CASSPGTSGRADEQFF. The CDR3 region has the DNA TGTGCCAGCAGCCCCGGGACTAGCGGGAGGGCCGATGAGCAGTTCTTC. The chain is built from TRBV7-9 and TRBJ2-1; 16 bases line up with TRBD2. Germline trimming cut 5 bases from V and 8 bases from J; bases unmatched to any gene: 6. From germline, CDR1 is SEHNR and CDR2 FQNEAQ (reference sequence). This CDR3 comprises 16 residues.

In nucleotides, the CDR3 is TGTGCCGGGTCGAGCTCCTACGAGCAGTACTTC. Residues: CAGSSSYEQYF. The chain combines TRBV2 with TRBJ2-7; no definite D call. Germline V gene sequence: CDR1 SNHLY, CDR2 FYNNEI. The length of the CDR3 is 11 residues. V shed 11 bases and J shed 0 bases, with 8 bases lying between them.

This rearrangement joins TRBV7-8 to TRBJ2-7, with TRBD2 matching over 7 bases. Germline V CDR1 and CDR2: SGHVS, FQNEAQ. The CDR3 is made up of 15 amino acids. V dropped 5 bases and J dropped 2; count of bases not matched to a gene: 9. The CDR3 coding sequence is TGTGCCAGCAGCCCGCTAAGCGGGGCCGCCTACGAGCAGTACTTC. The encoded protein is CASSPLSGAAYEQYF.

The V and J genes are TRBV7-9 and TRBJ1-1; perhaps TRBD1 as D (5 bases). Per germline, CDR1 SEHNR and CDR2 FQNEAQ (reference sequence). V shed 2 bases and J shed 2 bases, with 9 bases lying between them. The CDR3 consists of 14 residues. The CDR3 region has the DNA TGTGCCAGCAGCTTAAAACAGGCCAACACTGAAGCTTTCTTT. Its protein is CASSLKQANTEAFF.

The chain employs TRBV5-1 and TRBJ2-7, with D perhaps matching TRBD1 (6 bases). CDR3 length: 14 residues. V was pared by 2 bases and J by 2 bases, with 11 bases between. CDR1 is SGHRS and CDR2 is YFSETQ in the germline V gene. CDR3 sequence reads: CASSFYTGPYEQYF. CDR3 DNA: TGCGCCAGCAGCTTTTACACAGGGCCCTACGAGCAGTACTTC.

J is TRBJ2-7 and V is TRBV6-1; a possible D gene is TRBD2 (6 bases). V lost 0 bases to trimming and J lost 3 bases, with 12 bases between them. From germline, CDR1 is MNHNS and CDR2 SASEGT. The CDR3 covers 15 residues. The CDR3 sequence: CASSEARLGSYEQYF. As DNA, the CDR3 is TGTGCCAGCAGTGAAGCGAGACTAGGAAGCTACGAGCAGTACTTC.

V and J are TRBV7-6 and TRBJ2-5; D possibly uses TRBD1 or TRBD2 (5 bases each). Germline-derived CDR1 and CDR2 are SGHVS and FNYEAQ. CDR3 size: 16 residues. The germline V and J ends were trimmed by 5 bases and 4 bases, with 20 bases remaining between them. CDR3 residues: CASSDRWGGGGETQYF. In DNA, the CDR3 is TGTGCCAGCAGCGATAGGTGGGGCGGCGGAGGAGAGACCCAGTACTTC.

The V call is TRBV2, the J call TRBJ1-4; D gene uncertain. The CDR3 covers 16 residues. V lost 4 bases and J 3 bases, leaving 15 bases between the germline ends. Germline CDR1 reads SNHLY; CDR2 reads FYNNEI. The DNA for the CDR3 is TGTGCCAGCAGTGTTCCCGTGAGGGCAGCTAATGAAAAACTGTTTTTT. Its translation: CASSVPVRAANEKLFF.

This chain uses TRBV19 with TRBJ2-2, with D possibly being TRBD1 (5 bases). The CDR3 runs 14 residues. V dropped 6 bases and J dropped 2 bases, with 10 bases sitting between them. Germline lookup yields CDR1 LNHDA and CDR2 SQIVND (reference sequence). Here the CDR3 DNA reads TGTGCCAGTAGGCCAGGGTCCAACACCGGGGAGCTGTTTTTT. Its translation: CASRPGSNTGELFF.

The chain joins TRBV28 to TRBJ2-1; 7 positions agree with TRBD1. The CDR3 runs 13 residues. Trimming took 6 bases from V and 6 from J; bases not matched to a gene: 5. Germline lookup yields CDR1 MDHEN and CDR2 SYDVKM. CDR3 in DNA: TGTGCCAGCAGCCCGACAGGGATCAATGAGCAGTTCTTC. It codes for CASSPTGINEQFF.

The chain recombines TRBV7-2 with TRBJ1-1, with D possibly matching TRBD1 (5 bases). Trimming removed 1 base at V and 5 bases at J, with 17 bases between. The CDR3 has 16 amino acids. CDR1 is SGHTA, CDR2 FQGNSA, per germline. CDR3 protein: CASSLDIRGWRTEAFF. The DNA for the CDR3 is TGTGCCAGCAGCTTAGATATTCGGGGGTGGAGAACTGAAGCTTTCTTT.

This clone was detected once. V and J are TRBV5-8 and TRBJ2-1; D is ambiguous. V was pared by 4 bases and J by 9 bases, with 17 bases between. From germline, CDR1 is SGHTS and CDR2 YDEGEE. CDR3 length: 14 residues. The CDR3 DNA reads TGTGCCAGCAGCCCAGTTCAACCCACGGGTGAGCAGTTCTTC. This codes for CASSPVQPTGEQFF. Combining the CDR3 with reference TRBV5-8 and TRBJ2-1 gives the whole variable domain EAGVTQSPTHLIKTRGQQATLRCSPISGHTSVYWYQQALGLGLQFLLWYDEGEERNRGNFPPRFSGRQFPNYSSELNVNALELEDSALYLCASSPVQPTGEQFFGPGTRLTVL.

The V call is TRBV11-2, the J call TRBJ2-7; 7 bases agree with TRBD2. Germline-derived CDR1 and CDR2 are SGHAT and FQNNGV. V shed 5 bases and J 2 bases; nucleotides not matched to a gene: 9. The CDR3 covers 15 residues. CDR3 DNA: TGTGCCAGCAGCGCTTATGGGGGAGGGACCTACGAGCAGTACTTC. Translated: CASSAYGGGTYEQYF.

J is TRBJ1-5 and V is TRBV30; D is uncertain. Trimming took 0 bases from V and 5 from J, leaving 11 bases between them. This CDR3 contains 14 residues. Germline V gene sequence: CDR1 GTSNPN, CDR2 SVGIG (reference sequence). The CDR3 protein is CAWSVGEGDQPQHF. The CDR3, as DNA: TGTGCCTGGAGTGTTGGGGAAGGAGATCAGCCCCAGCATTTT.

The J gene is TRBJ1-5, the V gene TRBV4-1, with D unclear. The V and J ends lost 0 bases and 0 bases respectively, with 12 bases between them. CDR3 length: 17 residues. Germline CDR1 and CDR2: MGHRA and YSYEKL. CDR3 nucleotide sequence: TGCGCCAGCAGCCAAGAGCCCCTGGTTCTTAGCAATCAGCCCCAGCATTTT. As protein: CASSQEPLVLSNQPQHF.

The rearrangement uses TRBV10-3 and TRBJ1-4; 8 nucleotides match TRBD1. The CDR3 spans 17 residues. Germline V gene data show CDR1 as ENHRY and CDR2 as SYGVKD. V lost 1 base and J lost 6; bases outside the gene matches: 10. In DNA form, the CDR3 reads TGTGCCATCAGTGAGTTTTGGACAGGGTTTAGGGATGAAAAACTGTTTTTT. It codes for CAISEFWTGFRDEKLFF.

The chain couples TRBV27 to TRBJ1-6; no reliable D call. Germline CDR1 MNHEY, CDR2 SMNVEV (reference sequence). The length of the CDR3 is 14 residues. V dropped 8 bases and J dropped 0 bases, with 8 bases sitting between them. The CDR3 is CASSGSSYNSPLHF. The CDR3 region has the DNA TGTGCCAGCTCGGGCAGCTCCTATAATTCACCCCTCCACTTT.

J is TRBJ1-4 and V is TRBV10-1; D might be TRBD1 (6 bases). The CDR3 is 15 amino acids. Germline V lookup: CDR1 WNHNN, CDR2 SYGVQD (reference sequence). Trimming took off 2 bases at V and 8 bases at J, with 15 bases between the two ends. CDR3 sequence reads: CASSELRGLGEKLFF. CDR3 nucleotide sequence: TGCGCCAGCAGTGAGCTTCGGGGGCTGGGCGAAAAACTGTTTTTT.